The 12 T cell receptor beta chains below come from one sample, sequenced in a study of siplizumab effects on memory and regulatory T cells. Some clones are missing from TCRdb's copy, which holds only in-frame ones; the method was immunoSEQ multiplex PCR. The sample records about 100,000 clones, approximately 90% being singletons. The specimen sequenced was Tregs sorted from blood. These receptors all come from a human donor in good health.

This CDR3 reads CASSPGPTPASYGYTF. In DNA form, the CDR3 reads TGTGCCAGCAGCCCAGGTCCCACTCCAGCTTCCTATGGCTACACCTTC. The genes are TRBV5-6 and TRBJ1-2; D is unresolved. This CDR3 spans 16 amino acids. Germline lookup yields CDR1 SGHDT and CDR2 YYEEEE. V was clipped by 4 bases and J by 4 bases, with 20 bases between them.

The genes are TRBV7-2 and TRBJ1-4, with a weak D call TRBD1 (6 bases). The CDR3 has 15 residues. The V end was cut by 5 bases, the J end by 9 bases, with 19 bases between. CDR1 SGHTA and CDR2 FQGNSA come from the germline V gene. In nucleotides, the CDR3 is TGTGCCAGCAGCATACAGGCCTCGGGGGCCAAAAAACTGTTTTTT. Amino acid sequence: CASSIQASGAKKLFF.

Here the CDR3 reads CASSLDGYTQYF. In nucleotides, the CDR3 is TGTGCCAGCAGCTTAGACGGCTATACGCAGTATTTT. The rearrangement links TRBV7-9 to TRBJ2-3, with no clear D. The CDR3 contains 12 residues. Trimming cost V 1 base and J 7 bases, with 6 bases left between them. Germline values: CDR1 SEHNR, CDR2 FQNEAQ (reference sequence).

The rearrangement joins TRBV6-1 to TRBJ2-6; D not resolved. Germline CDR1 MNHNS, CDR2 SASEGT. Trimming left V 4 bases short and J 0 bases short, with 13 bases between. The CDR3 is 17 residues long. The CDR3 region is CASSGAKSFSGANVLTF. As DNA, the CDR3 is TGTGCCAGCAGTGGGGCAAAATCATTCTCTGGGGCCAACGTCCTGACTTTC.

This chain joins TRBV7-9 and TRBJ2-2; D possibly corresponds to TRBD2 (6 bases). Germline V gene data show CDR1 as SEHNR and CDR2 as FQNEAQ (reference sequence). This CDR3 has 14 amino acids. The germline V and J ends were trimmed by 6 bases and 7 bases, with 15 bases remaining between them. CDR3 coding DNA: TGTGCCAGCAGTTTAAGCGGGTTACACGGGGAGCTGTTTTTT. It translates to CASSLSGLHGELFF. The full variable domain, rest sourced from reference TRBV7-9 and TRBJ2-2, is DTGVSQNPRHKITKRGQNVTFRCDPISEHNRLYWYRQTLGQGPEFLTYFQNEAQLEKSRLLSDRFSAERPKGSFSTLEIQRTEQGDSAMYLCASSLSGLHGELFFGEGSRLTVL.

The chain carries TRBV27 and TRBJ2-7; D remains unclear. There are 14 residues in the CDR3. With 4 bases removed from V and 0 bases from J, the gap between germline ends came to 10 bases. Germline values: CDR1 MNHEY, CDR2 SMNVEV (reference sequence). In DNA, the CDR3 is TGTGCCAGCAGTTACGTCGCAGACTCCTACGAGCAGTACTTC. This encodes CASSYVADSYEQYF.

The V and J genes are TRBV28 and TRBJ1-5, with a tentative D call TRBD1 (5 bases). Germline V gene sequence: CDR1 MDHEN, CDR2 SYDVKM. The CDR3 extends over 15 amino acids. V lost 2 bases and J lost 2, with 10 bases in between. The CDR3 DNA follows: TGTGCCAGCAGTTTAAGGGGTCTAGGCAATCAGCCCCAGCATTTT. This encodes CASSLRGLGNQPQHF.

This clone occurred once. The chain employs TRBV28 and TRBJ2-3; 7 bases line up with TRBD1. J gave up 2 bases and V 4 bases, and 12 bases lay outside the gene matches. CDR1 is MDHEN, CDR2 SYDVKM, per germline. This CDR3 spans 17 amino acids. In nucleotides, the CDR3 is TGTGCCAGCAGTTATAAACTAGGGGACAGCCCCACAGATACGCAGTATTTT. Residues: CASSYKLGDSPTDTQYF.

J is TRBJ1-5 and V is TRBV6-1; 7 bases line up with TRBD1. CDR1 MNHNS and CDR2 SASEGT come from the germline V gene. J was trimmed by 7 bases and V by 7 bases; bases with no gene match: 7. This CDR3 is 13 amino acids long. The CDR3: CASTGTVPQPQHF. Here the CDR3 DNA reads TGTGCCAGCACCGGGACAGTCCCCCAGCCCCAGCATTTT.

The rearrangement uses TRBV14 and TRBJ1-1; no definite D call. Trimming took 1 base from V and 2 from J, leaving 8 bases between them. Germline CDR1 and CDR2: SGHDN and FVKESK. The CDR3 loop spans 14 amino acids. CDR3 region: CASSQATRNTEAFF. CDR3 coding DNA: TGTGCCAGCAGCCAAGCGACCAGAAACACTGAAGCTTTCTTT.

The chain combines TRBV19 with TRBJ2-7, with 12 nucleotides matching TRBD2. Trimming at V came to 4 bases and at J to 1 base, leaving 8 bases not matched to a gene. This CDR3 spans 17 amino acids. Germline V gene lookup returns CDR1 LNHDA and CDR2 SQIVND (reference sequence). The CDR3 sequence is CASSTRLAGVGSYEQYF. In DNA form, the CDR3 reads TGTGCCAGTAGTACTAGACTAGCGGGAGTAGGTTCCTACGAGCAGTACTTC.

This sequence joins TRBV5-4 and TRBJ2-3; TRBD2 matches 8 bases. Germline V gene data show CDR1 as SGHNT and CDR2 as YYREEE (reference sequence). The ends lost 3 bases at V and 7 bases at J; junction bases unmatched: 10. The CDR3 totals 15 residues. The CDR3 coding sequence is TGTGCCAGCAGCTGGGGACTAGATATATCGTATACGCAGTATTTT. Protein: CASSWGLDISYTQYF. The full variable domain, completed using reference TRBV5-4 and TRBJ2-3, is ETGVTQSPTHLIKTRGQQVTLRCSSQSGHNTVSWYQQALGQGPQFIFQYYREEENGRGNFPPRFSGLQFPNYSSELNVNALELDDSALYLCASSWGLDISYTQYFGPGTRLTVL.